This TCR beta chain came from a study of blood T cell repertoires in COVID-19. The CDR3 has 14 residues. The V end lost 5 bases, the J end lost 6 bases, and 16 bases lay between the germline ends. Germline loops: CDR1 SGHAT, CDR2 FQNNGV. The data were produced by immunoSEQ multiplex PCR, yet TCRdb's version contains in-frame clones alone and is incomplete. The sample shows around 120,000 clones, around three quarters of them seen only once. The specimen sequenced was peripheral blood. The chain combines TRBV11-2 with TRBJ1-2; D gene ambiguous. The source of this sequence is an older woman with acute or convalescent COVID-19. The CDR3 coding sequence is TGTGCCAGCAGCGCGGGAACAGTTCTACATGGCTACACCTTC. It encodes CASSAGTVLHGYTF.